The sequence of this T cell receptor beta chain was determined in a study of cytomegalovirus exposure and HLA in healthy donors. Study-wide background: Drawn from HLA-typed donors, 65 million to 100 million unique TCRs were held in an early data release. Study conclusions and caveats: A later analysis showed HLA-associated TCR beta chains outstripping equally common others in clonal expansion.

For this clone: What it binds is not known.

The germline CDR1 and CDR2 sequences are LNHDA and SQIVND (reference sequence). The V gene end was trimmed by 5 bases and the J gene end by 6 bases; junction bases not matched to a gene: 7. This CDR3 is 14 amino acids long. Amplification used 60 Vbeta primers and 13 Jbeta primers. TCRdb's copy holds only in-frame clones and misses some; the assay was immunoSEQ multiplex PCR. The sample includes 85,000 to 130,000 clones, 75% seen only once; the top ten take approximately 2.4%. The chain uses TRBV19 and TRBJ1-2; 9 nucleotides line up with TRBD1. The clonotype was recovered from a man in his forties in good health and CMV-seronegative. Material for sequencing was PBMCs. CDR3 in amino acids: CASSVTGGRDGYTF. Here the CDR3 DNA reads TGTGCCAGTAGTGTCACAGGGGGCAGGGATGGCTACACCTTC.